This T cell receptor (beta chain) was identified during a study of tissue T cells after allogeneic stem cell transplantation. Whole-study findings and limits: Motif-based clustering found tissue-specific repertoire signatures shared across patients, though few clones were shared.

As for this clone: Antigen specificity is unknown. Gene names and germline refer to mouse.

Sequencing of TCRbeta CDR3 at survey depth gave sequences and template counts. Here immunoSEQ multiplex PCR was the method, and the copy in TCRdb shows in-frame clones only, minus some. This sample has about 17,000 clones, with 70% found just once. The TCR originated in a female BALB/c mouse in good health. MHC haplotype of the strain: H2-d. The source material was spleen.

CDR3 sequence: CASSESGTGGQDTQYF. The DNA read from the CDR3 is TGTGCCAGCAGTGAGTCCGGGACTGGGGGCCAAGACACCCAGTAC. This chain joins TRBV13-1 and TRBJ2-5; 11 nucleotides align to TRBD2. The read comes to an end 1 residue before the CDR3 does, leaving the germline J gene to fill in the end. Germline trimming cut 2 bases from V and 2 bases from J; bases unmatched to any gene: 4. This CDR3 is built from 16 residues. Germline CDR1 is NSHNY and CDR2 is SYGAGN.